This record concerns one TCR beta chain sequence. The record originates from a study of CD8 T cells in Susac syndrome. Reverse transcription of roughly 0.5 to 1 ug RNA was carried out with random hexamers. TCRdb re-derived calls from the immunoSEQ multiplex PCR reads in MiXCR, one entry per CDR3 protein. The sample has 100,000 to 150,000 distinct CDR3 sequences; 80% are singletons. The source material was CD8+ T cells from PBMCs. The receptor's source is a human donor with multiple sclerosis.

CDR3 in amino acids: CASSQALGSLGNQPQHF. The CDR3 bases are TGCGCCAGCAGCCAAGCTCTAGGATCGTTGGGCAATCAGCCCCAGCATTTT. The J gene is TRBJ1-5, the V gene TRBV4-1; D not resolved. Trimming removed 1 base at V and 2 bases at J, with 15 bases between. CDR3 length equals 17 residues. Germline CDR1 and CDR2: MGHRA and YSYEKL.